This T cell receptor beta chain originates from a study of blood T cell repertoires in COVID-19. TCRdb keeps only in-frame clones here, not all; method: immunoSEQ multiplex PCR. The sample lists around 100,000 clones; around four fifths were seen once. Germline V gene data show CDR1 as SGHDN and CDR2 as FVKESK. The CDR3 runs 13 residues. V lost 5 bases and J 8 bases, leaving 14 bases between the germline ends. This chain uses TRBV14 with TRBJ2-3, with a tentative D call TRBD1 (6 bases). Sequenced material: peripheral blood. The clonotype was recovered from a human donor in a cohort sampled during active COVID-19. CDR3 nucleotides: TGTGCCAGCAGCTCTCACCAGGGGTCTACGCAGTATTTT. This sequence encodes CASSSHQGSTQYF.